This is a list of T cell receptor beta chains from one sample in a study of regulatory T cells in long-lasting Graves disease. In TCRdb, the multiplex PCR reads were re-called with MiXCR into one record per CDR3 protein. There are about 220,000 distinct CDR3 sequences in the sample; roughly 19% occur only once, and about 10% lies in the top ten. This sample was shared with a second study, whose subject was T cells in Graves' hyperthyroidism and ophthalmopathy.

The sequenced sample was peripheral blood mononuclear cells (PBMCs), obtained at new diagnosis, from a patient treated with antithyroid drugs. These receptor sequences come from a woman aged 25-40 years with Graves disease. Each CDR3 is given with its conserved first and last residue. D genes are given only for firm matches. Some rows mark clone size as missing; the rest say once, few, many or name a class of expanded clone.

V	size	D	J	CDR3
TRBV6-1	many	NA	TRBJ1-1	CASSEAYTEAFF
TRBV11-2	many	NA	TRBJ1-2	CASSPQGLWLDGYTF
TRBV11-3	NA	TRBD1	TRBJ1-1	CASRTRGHLTEAFF
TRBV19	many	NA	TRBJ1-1	CASTVSSYNTEAFF
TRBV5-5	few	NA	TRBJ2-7	CASSLEPVPIYYEQYF
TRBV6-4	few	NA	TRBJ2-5	CASKHGGSPGETQYF
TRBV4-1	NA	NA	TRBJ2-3	CASSTLGGSTDTQYF
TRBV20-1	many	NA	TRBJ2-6	CSAVNRPGWSSGANVLTF
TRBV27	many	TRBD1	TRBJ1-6	CASSLDRLNNSPLHF
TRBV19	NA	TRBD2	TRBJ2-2	CASSRPGGDTGELFF
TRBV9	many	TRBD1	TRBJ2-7	CASSVGDRGREQYF
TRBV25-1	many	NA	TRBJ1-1	CASSDPGEGGTEAFF
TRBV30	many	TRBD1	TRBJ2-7	CAWSAPRDRGYEQYF
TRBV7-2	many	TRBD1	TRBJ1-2	CASSLRGQGYTF
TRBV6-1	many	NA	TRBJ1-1	CASSARLQGTEAFF
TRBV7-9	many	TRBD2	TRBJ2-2	CASSLTQSGSNPGELFF
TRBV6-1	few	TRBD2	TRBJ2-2	CASQLAGKDTGELFF
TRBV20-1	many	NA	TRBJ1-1	CSARGPWVAAFF
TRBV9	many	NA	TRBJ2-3	CASSVNGDGTDTQYF
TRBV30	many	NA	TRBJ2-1	CAWIGRGPSYNEQFF
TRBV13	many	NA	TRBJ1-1	CASSWGLPNTEAFF
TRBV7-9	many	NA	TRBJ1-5	CASSLDGSRGRALNQPQHF
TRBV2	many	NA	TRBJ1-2	CASSQAAGTAYGYTF